This TCR beta chain was retrieved from a study of blood T cell repertoires in COVID-19. Study in general: Some COVID-19 samples were acute and others convalescent; all came from the United States, Italy and Spain. T cells, B-cell-depleted T cells, or PBMCs provided the cDNA or gDNA that served as material.

The germline V gene has CDR1 LGHDT and CDR2 YNNKEL (reference sequence). This CDR3 comprises 16 residues. Germline trimming cut 4 bases from V and 4 bases from J; bases unmatched to any gene: 5. Libraries were prepared by immunoSEQ multiplex PCR; TCRdb keeps only in-frame clonotypes and omits some of them. Of more than 200,000 clones in the sample, around 80% were seen once. The rearrangement links TRBV3-1 (or the pseudogene TRBV3-2) to TRBJ2-3; TRBD2 agrees at 13 bases. The source material was peripheral blood. The TCR sequence derives from a woman aged 80 or older with COVID-19, enrolled during active disease. As DNA, the CDR3 is TGTGCCAGCAGCCTCCGGACTAGCGGGGGTCCAGATACGCAGTATTTT. Protein sequence: CASSLRTSGGPDTQYF.